A single sample gave rise to the 29 T cell receptor beta chains below, sequenced in a study of cytomegalovirus exposure and HLA in healthy donors. With 60 Vbeta and 13 Jbeta primers, the PCR was carried out. Profiled with immunoSEQ multiplex PCR; TCRdb holds only in-frame clones, not every one. The table includes more than 80,000 clones, about nine tenths detected once. The sequencing input was PBMCs. The receptors originated from a man in his thirties or forties in good health and CMV-seropositive.

The genes are TRBV7-9 and TRBJ2-1, with 9 bases identical to TRBD2. The CDR3 contains 14 residues. In germline, CDR1 is SEHNR, CDR2 FQNEAQ (reference sequence). V was clipped by 5 bases and J by 8 bases; unmatched bases: 7. The CDR3 coding sequence is TGTGCCAGCAGCAATGTAGCGGGAGCGTATGAGCAGTTCTTC. Translation gives CASSNVAGAYEQFF.

The genes are TRBV27 and TRBJ2-3; TRBD2 matches at 9 bases. Germline V gives CDR1 MNHEY, CDR2 SMNVEV (reference sequence). Trimming cost V 5 bases and J 4 bases; bases outside gene matches: 7. The CDR3 is 15 amino acids. Here the CDR3 reads CASSAPGLAADTQYF. The CDR3 DNA reads as TGTGCCAGCAGTGCGCCGGGACTAGCTGCAGATACGCAGTATTTT.

This chain joins TRBV6-1 and TRBJ1-3, with a weak D call TRBD1 (6 bases). Germline V gene data show CDR1 as MNHNS and CDR2 as SASEGT. Trimming took off 2 bases at V and 4 bases at J, with 15 bases between the two ends. The CDR3 is 16 residues long. CDR3 protein: CASSEMLTTGGNTIYF. CDR3 nucleotides: TGTGCCAGCAGTGAAATGCTCACAACAGGGGGAAACACCATATATTTT.

This chain uses TRBV18 with TRBJ2-1, with D possibly matching TRBD2 (7 bases). Trimming removed 0 bases from V and 4 bases from J, with 13 bases in between. Germline CDR1 reads KGHSH; CDR2 reads LQKENI. The CDR3 sequence is 16 residues long. CDR3 residues: CASSPPTGRGYNEQFF. The CDR3 region has the DNA TGTGCCAGCTCACCACCCACAGGGAGGGGATACAATGAGCAGTTCTTC. The complete variable domain, with remaining parts taken from reference TRBV18 and TRBJ2-1, reads NAGVMQNPRHLVRRRGQEARLRCSPMKGHSHVYWYRQLPEEGLKFMVYLQKENIIDESGMPKERFSAEFPKEGPSILRIQQVVRGDSAAYFCASSPPTGRGYNEQFFGPGTRLTVL.

V usage is TRBV6-1 and J usage is TRBJ2-7, with D perhaps TRBD2 (5 bases). Trimming removed 4 bases at V and 0 bases at J, with 10 bases between. The CDR3 loop spans 14 amino acids. Germline CDR1 is MNHNS and CDR2 is SASEGT. The CDR3 here is CASSGRGISYEQYF. The CDR3 nucleotides read TGTGCCAGCAGTGGAAGAGGGATCTCCTACGAGCAGTACTTC.

The chain combines TRBV7-3 with TRBJ2-2; 10 bases line up with TRBD1. V gave up 5 bases and J gave up 1 base; unmatched junction bases: 7. The CDR3 has 17 amino acids. The germline V gene encodes CDR1 SGHTA and CDR2 FQGTGA. The CDR3 bases are TGTGCCAGCAGCCGACAGGGGGCACATTGGAACACCGGGGAGCTGTTTTTT. Its protein is CASSRQGAHWNTGELFF.

This clone was found once. V is TRBV30 and J is TRBJ2-3; perhaps TRBD1 as D (7 bases). CDR3 length: 19 residues. Trimming removed 2 bases at V and 0 bases at J, with 24 bases between. The germline gives CDR1 GTSNPN, CDR2 SVGIG (reference sequence). CDR3 amino acids: CAWSPTGGQNPYSTDTQYF. The CDR3 DNA follows: TGTGCCTGGAGTCCTACCGGGGGACAGAACCCATATAGCACAGATACGCAGTATTTT.

The CDR3 here is CASSLGLAGINEQFF. CDR3 DNA: TGTGCCAGTAGTCTGGGACTAGCGGGGATCAATGAGCAGTTCTTC. This rearrangement joins TRBV19 to TRBJ2-1, with 13 bases matching TRBD2. CDR1 and CDR2 from the germline V gene are LNHDA and SQIVND (reference sequence). This CDR3 contains 15 residues. Germline trimming cut 5 bases from V and 6 bases from J; bases unmatched to any gene: 4.

The V gene is TRBV14, the J gene TRBJ2-7, with 12 bases identical to TRBD2. Per germline, CDR1 SGHDN and CDR2 FVKESK. The CDR3 covers 17 residues. Trimming took 5 bases from V and 2 from J; bases not matched to a gene: 10. CDR3 DNA sequence: TGTGCCAGCAGCTACTCCGGGACTAGCGGGTTGACCTACGAGCAGTACTTC. Encoded protein: CASSYSGTSGLTYEQYF.

This clone was observed a handful of times. V is TRBV9 and J is TRBJ2-1; no clear D. This CDR3 has 14 residues. Germline V gene data show CDR1 as SGDLS and CDR2 as YYNGEE. V lost 1 base and J 2 bases, leaving 7 bases between the germline ends. CDR3 in DNA: TGTGCCAGCAGCGTACACACGACCTACAATGAGCAGTTCTTC. Amino acid sequence: CASSVHTTYNEQFF.

The V call is TRBV13, the J call TRBJ1-1; D gene ambiguous. Germline values: CDR1 PRHDT, CDR2 FYEKMQ (reference sequence). This CDR3 region has 15 residues. V lost 0 bases and J 3 bases, leaving 11 bases between the germline ends. The CDR3: CASSLGRGGYTEAFF. CDR3 nucleotide sequence: TGTGCCAGCAGCTTAGGCCGTGGAGGGTACACTGAAGCTTTCTTT.

The chain uses TRBV7-9 and TRBJ1-1, with D tentatively TRBD1 (6 bases). V was pared by 5 bases and J by 3 bases, with 10 bases between. The germline V gene encodes CDR1 SEHNR and CDR2 FQNEAQ (reference sequence). The CDR3 runs to 13 residues. Here the CDR3 reads CASSPGQDTEAFF. The CDR3 DNA sequence: TGTGCCAGCAGCCCGGGACAAGACACTGAAGCTTTCTTT.

The rearrangement uses TRBV6-6 and TRBJ1-2; 7 positions agree with TRBD1. V lost 5 bases to trimming and J lost 2 bases; unmatched junction nucleotides: 8. CDR1 MNHNY and CDR2 SVGAGI come from the germline V gene (reference sequence). The CDR3 has 15 residues. The chain's CDR3 is CASSKPGQTNYGYTF. Written as DNA, the CDR3 is TGTGCCAGCAGTAAACCGGGACAGACAAACTATGGCTACACCTTC.

This sequence joins TRBV7-9 and TRBJ1-2; D is possibly TRBD1 (5 bases). This CDR3 contains 14 residues. The germline V gene encodes CDR1 SEHNR and CDR2 FQNEAQ (reference sequence). The V and J ends lost 4 bases and 4 bases respectively, with 13 bases between them. CDR3 nucleotides: TGTGCCAGCAGCTGGGGCCAGGGTTTCTATGGCTACACCTTC. Amino acids: CASSWGQGFYGYTF.

The chain is built from TRBV28 and TRBJ2-1; 11 bases match TRBD1. The CDR3 sequence is 16 residues long. The V segment lost 6 bases and the J segment 8 bases; nucleotides outside the gene matches: 12. The germline V gene has CDR1 MDHEN and CDR2 SYDVKM. CDR3 sequence: CASRTPGTGGRDEQFF. The DNA of the CDR3 is TGTGCCAGCAGGACCCCGGGGACAGGGGGGAGGGATGAGCAGTTCTTC.

The chain has TRBV4-1 and TRBJ2-2; perhaps TRBD2 as D (6 bases). The germline V gene encodes CDR1 MGHRA and CDR2 YSYEKL. With 1 base removed from V and 0 bases from J, the gap between germline ends came to 12 bases. This CDR3 has 17 amino acids. CDR3 DNA: TGCGCCAGCAGCCAAGTCTGGAGGGGCGCGAACACCGGGGAGCTGTTTTTT. Encoded protein: CASSQVWRGANTGELFF.

The sample holds a few counts of this clone. The CDR3 loop reads CAWGRTGSTYNSPLHF. The CDR3, as DNA: TGTGCCTGGGGGAGGACAGGGAGCACCTATAATTCACCCCTCCACTTT. V is TRBV30 and J is TRBJ1-6; TRBD1 aligns across 8 bases. J lost 2 bases, V lost 5 bases, and 8 bases had no gene match. The CDR3 totals 16 residues. Per the germline V gene, CDR1 is GTSNPN and CDR2 is SVGIG (reference sequence). The full variable domain, rest sourced from reference TRBV30 and TRBJ1-6, is SQTIHQWPATLVQPVGSPLSLECTVEGTSNPNLYWYRQAAGRGLQLLFYSVGIGQISSEVPQNLSASRPQDRQFILSSKKLLLSDSGFYLCAWGRTGSTYNSPLHFGNGTRLTVT.

This clone has only a few counts. Different DNA sequences within this sample yield the same CDR3. The chain has TRBV19 and TRBJ1-5, with D perhaps matching TRBD1 (5 bases). Looked up from germline, CDR1 is LNHDA and CDR2 is SQIVND (reference sequence). The CDR3 extends over 13 amino acids. V was trimmed by 8 bases and J by 3 bases, leaving 11 bases between them. The CDR3 nucleotides read TGTGCCAGTGGCCAGGGTCTCAATCAGCCCCAGCATTTT. Translating gives CASGQGLNQPQHF. Full variable domain (missing parts from reference TRBV19 and TRBJ1-5): DGGITQSPKYLFRKEGQNVTLSCEQNLNHDAMYWYRQDPGQGLRLIYYSQIVNDFQKGDIAEGYSVSREKKESFPLTVTSAQKNPTAFYLCASGQGLNQPQHFGDGTRLSIL.

The rearrangement links TRBV4-2 to TRBJ2-1; 10 nucleotides match TRBD2. The germline CDR1 and CDR2 sequences are LGHNA and YNFKEQ. V shed 1 base, J shed 8 bases, and the junction held 2 bases outside the gene matches. This CDR3 is 14 amino acids long. The DNA for the CDR3 is TGTGCCAGCAGCCAAGGGCTAGCGGGAGATGAGCAGTTCTTC. Its protein product is CASSQGLAGDEQFF.

The chain recombines TRBV6-6 with TRBJ1-1; 8 positions agree with TRBD1. CDR3 size: 14 residues. CDR1 is MNHNY and CDR2 is SVGAGI in the germline V gene (reference sequence). The trim removed 5 bases at V and 4 bases at J, leaving 6 bases unmatched. This CDR3 is CASSIDRGRTEAFF. The DNA of the CDR3 is TGTGCCAGCAGTATAGACAGGGGCCGCACTGAAGCTTTCTTT.

V usage is TRBV10-2 and J usage is TRBJ1-5; 10 bases match TRBD1. CDR3 length equals 16 residues. The junction had 17 bases not matched to a gene; V was cut back by 3 bases and J by 15 bases. The germline gives CDR1 WSHSY, CDR2 SAAADI. The CDR3 protein is CASSEKWTGGPASGHF. The CDR3, as DNA: TGCGCCAGCAGTGAAAAATGGACAGGGGGTCCTGCGAGCGGGCATTTT.

This CDR3 reads CASSLVPGTSGSARNEQFF. DNA for the CDR3: TGCGCCAGCAGCTTGGTGCCGGGGACTAGCGGGAGTGCAAGGAATGAGCAGTTCTTC. This chain uses TRBV5-1 with TRBJ2-1; 14 nucleotides match TRBD2. Germline V gene sequence: CDR1 SGHRS, CDR2 YFSETQ. CDR3 length: 19 amino acids. V was pared by 0 bases and J by 7 bases, with 12 bases of the junction left unmatched.

Only a few counts were recorded for this clone. The chain is built from TRBV18 and TRBJ1-1; 8 bases align to TRBD1. The V segment lost 3 bases and the J segment 4 bases; nucleotides outside the gene matches: 7. CDR3 length equals 15 residues. Germline assignment: CDR1 KGHSH and CDR2 LQKENI. Here the CDR3 DNA reads TGTGCCAGCTCACCTTATAGACAGGGGACCACTGAAGCTTTCTTT. Residues: CASSPYRQGTTEAFF. Variable domain in full (rest from reference TRBV18 and TRBJ1-1): NAGVMQNPRHLVRRRGQEARLRCSPMKGHSHVYWYRQLPEEGLKFMVYLQKENIIDESGMPKERFSAEFPKEGPSILRIQQVVRGDSAAYFCASSPYRQGTTEAFFGQGTRLTVV.

This chain connects TRBV5-6 to TRBJ2-2, with 12 positions matching TRBD2. CDR1 is SGHDT and CDR2 is YYEEEE in the germline V gene. The CDR3 has 18 residues. V gave up 1 base and J gave up 5 bases; unmatched junction bases: 9. As DNA, the CDR3 is TGTGCCAGCAGCTTGCAACTAGCGGGAGGATATTTTACCGGGGAGCTGTTTTTT. Translation gives CASSLQLAGGYFTGELFF.

The rearrangement uses TRBV7-9 and TRBJ2-5, with 11 positions matching TRBD2. V lost 2 bases, J lost 4 bases, and 6 bases stayed unmatched. Germline CDR1 reads SEHNR; CDR2 reads FQNEAQ (reference sequence). This CDR3 region has 16 residues. Here the CDR3 reads CASSLTLAGGVETQYF. DNA of the CDR3: TGTGCCAGCAGCTTAACCCTAGCGGGAGGTGTAGAGACCCAGTACTTC.

V usage is TRBV28 and J usage is TRBJ1-2; D remains ambiguous. Trimming cost V 2 bases and J 4 bases, with 11 bases left between them. The CDR3 sequence is 14 residues long. CDR1 is MDHEN, CDR2 SYDVKM, per germline. The CDR3 here is CASSLPPQAYGYTF. CDR3 in DNA: TGTGCCAGCAGTTTACCCCCGCAGGCCTATGGCTACACCTTC.

This clone was observed a handful of times. V is TRBV2 and J is TRBJ2-7; maybe TRBD2 (5 bases). V was trimmed by 0 bases and J by 3 bases, leaving 6 bases between them. Germline V CDR1 and CDR2: SNHLY, FYNNEI. The CDR3 sequence is 13 residues long. The CDR3 sequence: CASSEAGLYEQYF. CDR3 nucleotide sequence: TGTGCCAGCAGTGAAGCCGGACTCTACGAGCAGTACTTC.

The chain employs TRBV4-1 and TRBJ2-2; 7 nucleotides line up with TRBD1. This CDR3 spans 19 amino acids. Per germline, CDR1 MGHRA and CDR2 YSYEKL. After removal of 1 base from V and 2 bases from J, the junction contained 13 bases not matched to a gene. CDR3 residues: CASSQGILRQGINTGELFF. CDR3 DNA sequence: TGCGCCAGCAGCCAAGGGATTTTGAGACAGGGAATTAACACCGGGGAGCTGTTTTTT.

This clone showed up just once. The chain uses TRBV27 and TRBJ2-7; D perhaps matches TRBD2 (6 bases). There are 15 residues in the CDR3. Trimming stripped 1 base from V and 3 bases from J, with 13 bases between. Germline CDR1 MNHEY, CDR2 SMNVEV (reference sequence). CDR3 loop: CASSLYGFSGYEQYF. DNA of the CDR3: TGTGCCAGCAGTTTATACGGGTTTAGCGGCTACGAGCAGTACTTC.